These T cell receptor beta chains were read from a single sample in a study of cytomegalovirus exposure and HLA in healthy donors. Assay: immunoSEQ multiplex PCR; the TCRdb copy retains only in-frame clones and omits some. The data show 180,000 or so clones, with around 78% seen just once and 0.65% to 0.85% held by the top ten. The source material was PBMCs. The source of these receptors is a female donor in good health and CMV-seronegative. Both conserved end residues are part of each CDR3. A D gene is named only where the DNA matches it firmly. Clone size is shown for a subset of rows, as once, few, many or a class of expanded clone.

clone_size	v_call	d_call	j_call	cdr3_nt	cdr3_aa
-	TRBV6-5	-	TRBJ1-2	TGTGCCAGCAGACCGGGGGGGTTGAGATATGGCTACACCTTC	CASRPGGLRYGYTF
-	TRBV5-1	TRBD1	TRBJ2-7	TGCGCCAGCAGCTTGGCGTGGGGACAGGGGGCGTACGAGCAGTACTTC	CASSLAWGQGAYEQYF
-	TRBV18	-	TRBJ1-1	TGTGCCAGCTCACCTTTTACCGGGAACACTGAAGCTTTCTTT	CASSPFTGNTEAFF
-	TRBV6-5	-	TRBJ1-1	TGTGCCAGCAGTTACTCGTCGAGGGTAGAAGCTTTCTTT	CASSYSSRVEAFF
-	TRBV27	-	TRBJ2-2	TGTGCCAGCAGTTTAACGGGGTTCGGGGAGCTGTTTTTT	CASSLTGFGELFF
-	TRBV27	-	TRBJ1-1	TGTGCCAGCAGCCCAGGGCTTCCCGAAGCTTTCTTT	CASSPGLPEAFF
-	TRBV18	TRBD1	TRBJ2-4	TGTGCCAGCTCACCAGACAGGGAAGGGGCCAAAAACATTCAGTACTTC	CASSPDREGAKNIQYF
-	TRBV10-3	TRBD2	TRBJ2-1	TGTGCCATCAGTGAGACGTTGCGGGAGGCCTACAATGAGCAGTTCTTC	CAISETLREAYNEQFF
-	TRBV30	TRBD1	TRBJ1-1	TGTGCCGGCTCAATGGACAGGGGTGACACTGAAGCTTTCTTT	CAGSMDRGDTEAFF
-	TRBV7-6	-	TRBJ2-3	TGTGCCAGCAGCTTAGAGACTAGGGGCACAGATACGCAGTATTTT	CASSLETRGTDTQYF
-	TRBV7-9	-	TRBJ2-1	TGTGCCAGCAGCCCGATGGCGGTTCGGTCCTACAATGAGCAGTTCTTC	CASSPMAVRSYNEQFF
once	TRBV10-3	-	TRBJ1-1	TGTGCCCACGGGGGGGGTTACACTGAAGCTTTCTTT	CAHGGGYTEAFF
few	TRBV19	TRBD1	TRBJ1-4	TGTGCCAGTAGTGTAAACAGGGGCACAGTTGGGCTTTTGTTTTTT	CASSVNRGTVGLLFF
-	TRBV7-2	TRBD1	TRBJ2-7	TGTGCCAGCAGCTTATACGTCGGAACAGGGGGCTTGTCCGAGCAGTACTTC	CASSLYVGTGGLSEQYF
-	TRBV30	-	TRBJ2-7	TGTGCCTGGAGTGTACAGCACACTAGGTCCTACGAGCAGTACTTC	CAWSVQHTRSYEQYF
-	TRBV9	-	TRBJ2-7	TGTGCCAGCAGCCCTGGACAGCGGAGCGAGCAGTACTTC	CASSPGQRSEQYF
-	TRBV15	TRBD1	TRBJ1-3	TGTGCCACCAGCAGTGGACAGGAGTTCTCTGGAAACACCATATATTTT	CATSSGQEFSGNTIYF
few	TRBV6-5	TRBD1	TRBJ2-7	TGTGCCAGCAGACCCGGGACAGGGGCAGCCTACGAGCAGTACTTC	CASRPGTGAAYEQYF
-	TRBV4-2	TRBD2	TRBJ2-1	TGTGCCAAAGCGGGGGAAGGGGGTGAGCAGTTCTTC	CAKAGEGGEQFF
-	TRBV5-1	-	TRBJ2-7	TGCGCCAGCAGCTTGGGCGGGGATGCACCCTACGAGCAGTACTTC	CASSLGGDAPYEQYF
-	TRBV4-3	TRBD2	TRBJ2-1	TGCGCCAGCAGCCAAGATACTAGCGGGAGACGTTGGCAGTTCTTC	CASSQDTSGRRWQFF
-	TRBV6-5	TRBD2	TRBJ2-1	TGTGCCAGCAGTTACGCTCCTAGCGGGGGGGCATATGAGCAGTTCTTC	CASSYAPSGGAYEQFF
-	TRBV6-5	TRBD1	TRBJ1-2	TGTGCCAGCAGACAGACAGGGACTGTGATGTATGGCTACACCTTC	CASRQTGTVMYGYTF
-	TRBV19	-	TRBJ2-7	TGTGCCAGTAGAGTTGTTGGGGGACAAGAGCAGTACTTC	CASRVVGGQEQYF
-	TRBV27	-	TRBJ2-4	TGTGCCAGCAGTTTAAGGGGGGAGGGAGACATTCAGTACTTC	CASSLRGEGDIQYF
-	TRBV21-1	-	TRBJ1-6	TGTGCCAGCAGCCCCGCTAGGACAGGTAATTCACCCCTCCACTTT	CASSPARTGNSPLHF
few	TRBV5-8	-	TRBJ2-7	TGTGCCAGCAGCTTGGCCGCAGGGATCTACGAGCAGTACTTC	CASSLAAGIYEQYF
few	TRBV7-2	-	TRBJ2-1	TGTGCCAGCACAATAGGCCCAGGCAACAATGAGCAGTTCTTC	CASTIGPGNNEQFF
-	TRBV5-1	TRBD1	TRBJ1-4	TGCGCCAGCAGCTCGGGACAGGGGACTAATGAAAAACTGTTTTTT	CASSSGQGTNEKLFF
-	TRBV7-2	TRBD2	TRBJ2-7	TGTGCCAGCAGCCCAGGACTAGCGCAAAACTACGAGCAGTACTTC	CASSPGLAQNYEQYF
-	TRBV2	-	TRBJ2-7	TGTGCCAGCAGTGAAGGGACTTACGAGCAGTACTTC	CASSEGTYEQYF
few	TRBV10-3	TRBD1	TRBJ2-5	TGTGCCACTCACCGGGACAGGGTGCAAGAGACCCAGTACTTC	CATHRDRVQETQYF
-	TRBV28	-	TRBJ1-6	TGTGCCAGCAACCTCAGGGAAGATAATTCACCCCTCCACTTT	CASNLREDNSPLHF
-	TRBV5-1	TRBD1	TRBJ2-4	TGCGCCAGCAGCGCGGGACAGGGGTCCACCAAAAACATTCAGTACTTC	CASSAGQGSTKNIQYF
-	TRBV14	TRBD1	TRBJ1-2	TGTGCCAGCAGCCGACAGGGGTATGGCTACACCTTC	CASSRQGYGYTF
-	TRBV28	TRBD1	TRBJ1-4	TGTGCCAGCAGCCCCCCGACAGGGGGTAATGAAAAACTGTTTTTT	CASSPPTGGNEKLFF
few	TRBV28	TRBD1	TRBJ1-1	TGTGCCAGCAGTCCCTGGACAGGGGACACGAAAACTGAAGCTTTCTTT	CASSPWTGDTKTEAFF
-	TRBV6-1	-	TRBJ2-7	TGTGCCAGCAGTGGGGGGGACGCCCTGACCCACGAGCAGTACTTC	CASSGGDALTHEQYF
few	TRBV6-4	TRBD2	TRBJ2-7	TGTGCCAGCAGTGGGGAACTAGCGGGAAGCGTTTCGTACTACGAGCAGTACTTC	CASSGELAGSVSYYEQYF
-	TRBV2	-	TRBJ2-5	TGTGCCAGCAGCGAAACCCCCCGTTACGGGGGGCGCGATGAGACCCAGTACTTC	CASSETPRYGGRDETQYF
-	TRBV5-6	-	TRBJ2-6	TGTGCCAGCAGCTACAGGGTATCTGGGGCCAACGGCCTGACTTTC	CASSYRVSGANGLTF
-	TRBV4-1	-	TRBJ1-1	TGCGCCAGCAGCCAAGATCAGGGCACTGAAGCTTTCTTT	CASSQDQGTEAFF
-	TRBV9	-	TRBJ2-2	TGTGCCAGCACGCGCCAGGGGAGTAACACCGGGGAGCTGTTTTTT	CASTRQGSNTGELFF
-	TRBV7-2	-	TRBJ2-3	TGTGCCAGCAGCTTACGACAGAGCACAGATACGCAGTATTTT	CASSLRQSTDTQYF
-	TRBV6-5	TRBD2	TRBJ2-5	TGTGCCAGCAGCCCTCCAGGGAGGGATTGGCAGTACTTC	CASSPPGRDWQYF